These 13 T cell receptor beta chains originate from one sample sequenced in a study of blood T cell repertoires in COVID-19. Generated by immunoSEQ multiplex PCR, the TCRdb table keeps only in-frame clones and is missing some. The sample contains 490,000 or so clones, about 85% of which appear only once. Specimen: PBMCs or T cells enriched from blood (not recorded which). The receptor source for this set is a woman aged 55-69 years who had recovered from COVID-19.

The CDR3 loop is CSVSLPSGGATRGYNEQFF. In DNA, the CDR3 is TGCAGCGTTTCATTGCCTAGCGGGGGGGCAACGCGGGGCTACAATGAGCAGTTCTTC. The chain links TRBV29-1 to TRBJ2-1, with TRBD2 matching over 12 bases. CDR1 is SQVTM and CDR2 is ANQGSEA in the germline V gene. The CDR3 length is 19 residues. V was pared by 5 bases and J by 3 bases, with 17 bases of the junction left unmatched.

J is TRBJ2-3 and V is TRBV29-1, with D possibly TRBD1 on 6 matching bases. In germline, CDR1 is SQVTM, CDR2 ANQGSEA. The V gene lost 4 bases and the J gene lost 1 base, with 12 bases spanning the gap. This CDR3 is 14 amino acids long. The CDR3 DNA sequence: TGCAGCGTTGCCCAGGGGACGGGCACAGATACGCAGTATTTT. Its protein is CSVAQGTGTDTQYF.

The chain carries TRBV6-1 and TRBJ2-3, with D hard to call. Looked up from germline, CDR1 is MNHNS and CDR2 is SASEGT. This CDR3 is built from 12 residues. Trimming removed 0 bases at V and 5 bases at J, with 3 bases between. CDR3 coding DNA: TGTGCCAGCAGTGAAGCCGTAGATACGCAGTATTTT. Translation gives CASSEAVDTQYF.

This sequence joins TRBV18 and TRBJ2-3, with 8 nucleotides matching TRBD1. The CDR3 contains 15 residues. Germline V CDR1 and CDR2: KGHSH, LQKENI. V lost 4 bases to trimming and J lost 1 base; unmatched junction nucleotides: 4. CDR3 DNA sequence: TGTGCCAGCTCACTACAGGGGGTCGGCACAGATACGCAGTATTTT. Protein: CASSLQGVGTDTQYF.

The J gene is TRBJ1-2, the V gene TRBV19, with 8 nucleotides matching TRBD1. V gave up 8 bases and J gave up 8 bases; unmatched junction bases: 13. Germline V gene lookup returns CDR1 LNHDA and CDR2 SQIVND (reference sequence). The CDR3 is 14 amino acids. The CDR3 loop reads CASWADRVLNGYTF. The DNA for the CDR3 is TGTGCCAGTTGGGCGGACAGGGTCCTTAACGGCTACACCTTC.

The rearrangement joins TRBV11-2 to TRBJ2-3; 7 nucleotides align to TRBD1. CDR3 length equals 14 residues. V shed 5 bases and J 6 bases; nucleotides not matched to a gene: 8. The germline gives CDR1 SGHAT, CDR2 FQNNGV. CDR3 DNA sequence: TGTGCCAGCAGCCTCGGACAGGCCGGGGATACGCAGTATTTT. Translating gives CASSLGQAGDTQYF.

The chain links TRBV15 to TRBJ2-1, with 10 bases lining up with TRBD2. Germline CDR1 is LNHNV and CDR2 is YYDKDF (reference sequence). CDR3 length: 17 residues. Unmatched junction bases numbered 7, after V lost 1 base and J lost 4 bases. CDR3 DNA sequence: TGTGCCACCAGCAGAGGAGTAAGCGGGGGGGATTACAATGAGCAGTTCTTC. It encodes CATSRGVSGGDYNEQFF.

The chain employs TRBV5-1 and TRBJ2-2; weak D call: TRBD2 (6 bases). Trimming removed 6 bases at V and 7 bases at J, with 22 bases between. Germline assignment: CDR1 SGHRS and CDR2 YFSETQ. The CDR3 is made up of 16 amino acids. CDR3 loop: CASTVQGTSLGGELFF. The CDR3 nucleotides are TGCGCCAGCACGGTCCAGGGAACTAGCTTGGGCGGGGAGCTGTTTTTT.

The J gene is TRBJ2-2, the V gene TRBV12-5, with 7 nucleotides matching TRBD1. The CDR3 is 14 amino acids. The V segment lost 7 bases and the J segment 6 bases; nucleotides outside the gene matches: 8. Germline assignment: CDR1 LGHNT and CDR2 FRNRAP. CDR3 in amino acids: CASASGQVAGELFF. The CDR3 bases are TGTGCTAGTGCCTCCGGACAGGTCGCCGGGGAGCTGTTTTTT.

The CDR3 DNA reads TGTGCCAGCAGCCGGCAGGGTAGTAATCAGCCCCAGCATTTT. It translates to CASSRQGSNQPQHF. The V gene is TRBV14, the J gene TRBJ1-5; the D gene is possibly TRBD1 (5 bases). This CDR3 comprises 14 residues. Trimming left V 4 bases short and J 4 bases short, with 11 bases between. Germline V gene data show CDR1 as SGHDN and CDR2 as FVKESK.

The chain is built from TRBV6-5 and TRBJ2-5; 13 bases match TRBD2. Germline-derived CDR1 and CDR2 are MNHEY and SVGAGI. The CDR3 consists of 15 residues. V shed 8 bases and J 5 bases; nucleotides not matched to a gene: 8. The DNA for the CDR3 is TGTGCCAGCCAACTAGCGGGGGGGCCTGGGGAGACCCAGTACTTC. It is translated as CASQLAGGPGETQYF.

The rearrangement links TRBV11-2 to TRBJ2-7; TRBD2 agrees at 11 bases. The germline CDR1 and CDR2 sequences are SGHAT and FQNNGV. The junction had 5 bases not matched to a gene; V was cut back by 5 bases and J by 2 bases. The CDR3 covers 15 residues. CDR3 in amino acids: CASSASGGKTYEQYF. The CDR3 DNA reads as TGTGCCAGCAGCGCTAGCGGGGGGAAGACCTACGAGCAGTACTTC.

The J gene is TRBJ1-2, the V gene TRBV7-2, with D uncertain. The germline V and J ends were trimmed by 5 bases and 5 bases, with 21 bases remaining between them. The CDR3 length is 16 residues. Per germline, CDR1 SGHTA and CDR2 FQGNSA. CDR3 protein: CASSLGLRASDYGYTF. The CDR3 bases are TGTGCCAGCAGCCTGGGGTTGAGGGCATCGGATTATGGCTACACCTTC.